The 9 T cell receptor beta chains listed next were all sequenced from one sample in a study of beta chain features in type 1 diabetes. Study-wide results and caveats: For Type 1 diabetes patients, all four CD4+ subsets carried TCRB CDR3s that were moderately but significantly shorter.

Expressed TCRB transcripts were sequenced, since all the RNA that had been isolated was reverse transcribed. Repertoires were generated with immunoSEQ multiplex PCR, while TCRdb's copy carries only in-frame clones and drops some. The table has around 710,000 clones, around 12% seen once. These receptors are not linked to any known antigen. Input material: naive CD4+ T cells from blood. These receptors all stem from a man under 40 with type 1 diabetes.

The chain combines TRBV13 with TRBJ2-1, with D possibly matching TRBD1 (6 bases). V was trimmed by 5 bases and J by 5 bases, leaving 19 bases between them. Germline V lookup: CDR1 PRHDT, CDR2 FYEKMQ (reference sequence). The CDR3 has 16 amino acids. CDR3 coding DNA: TGTGCCAGCAGCGCAAGACTCGGGACACGTAACAATGAGCAGTTCTTC. This gives the protein CASSARLGTRNNEQFF. The full variable domain, completed using reference TRBV13 and TRBJ2-1, is AAGVIQSPRHLIKEKRETATLKCYPIPRHDTVYWYQQGPGQDPQFLISFYEKMQSDKGSIPDRFSAQQFSDYHSELNMSSLELGDSALYFCASSARLGTRNNEQFFGPGTRLTVL.

This clone has a handful of counts. The J gene is TRBJ1-6, the V gene TRBV5-6, with 8 bases identical to TRBD1. CDR1 is SGHDT and CDR2 is YYEEEE in the germline V gene. This CDR3 has 15 amino acids. V was pared by 2 bases and J by 11 bases, with 9 bases of the junction left unmatched. CDR3 in DNA: TGTGCCAGCAGCTTCCGAGGACAGGGAGTACCACCCCTCCACTTT. The encoded protein is CASSFRGQGVPPLHF.

This clone came up a few times. This sequence joins TRBV7-9 and TRBJ2-7; tentatively, D is TRBD2 (5 bases). V was clipped by 5 bases and J by 7 bases, with 15 bases between them. Germline V gene data show CDR1 as SEHNR and CDR2 as FQNEAQ (reference sequence). The CDR3 is 13 residues long. The CDR3 is CASSLEGTMEQYF. The DNA of the CDR3 is TGTGCCAGCAGCCTAGAGGGAACCATGGAGCAGTACTTC.

The table lists this clone with a few counts. CDR3 loop: CASSLIAGATDTQYF. DNA of the CDR3: TGTGCCAGCAGCTTAATAGCGGGGGCCACAGATACGCAGTATTTT. The gene calls are TRBV7-2 and TRBJ2-3; 9 bases are shared with TRBD2. From germline, CDR1 is SGHTA and CDR2 FQGNSA. Unmatched junction bases numbered 2, after V lost 2 bases and J lost 2 bases. This CDR3 has 15 amino acids.

This clone was detected only a few times. This chain connects TRBV5-4 to TRBJ2-7, with D perhaps TRBD2 (6 bases). The CDR3 runs 14 residues. Germline V gene lookup returns CDR1 SGHNT and CDR2 YYREEE (reference sequence). The germline V and J ends were trimmed by 2 bases and 4 bases, with 13 bases remaining between them. Here the CDR3 DNA reads TGTGCCAGCAGCTTCTCGGCTAGCGAATACGAGCAGTACTTC. It specifies CASSFSASEYEQYF.

V is TRBV10-3 and J is TRBJ2-1; the match to TRBD2 covers 9 bases. Losses at the gene ends were 3 bases for V and 7 bases for J; bases not matched to a gene: 13. The CDR3 extends over 17 amino acids. Germline lookup yields CDR1 ENHRY and CDR2 SYGVKD. The CDR3: CAISETPRGGPVNEQFF. CDR3 coding DNA: TGTGCCATCAGTGAAACTCCGCGGGGGGGCCCGGTGAATGAGCAGTTCTTC.

This clone has a handful of counts. The chain links TRBV21-1 to TRBJ2-4. TRBV21-1 is a listed pseudogene. The CDR3 contains 15 residues. The CDR3 nucleotides read TGTGCCAGCAGCAGGGAAAGGAGCACTAAAAACATTCAGTACTTC. Protein product: CASSRERSTKNIQYF.

In this sample, this clone turned up a few times. The V call is TRBV30, the J call TRBJ1-2; maybe TRBD1 (5 bases). Germline CDR1 is GTSNPN and CDR2 is SVGIG (reference sequence). V was shortened by 2 bases and J by 2 bases, with 12 bases between the two germline ends. The CDR3 sequence is 14 residues long. CDR3 coding DNA: TGTGCCTGGAGTTCCGGGACGGGGAACTATGGCTACACCTTC. Residues: CAWSSGTGNYGYTF.

This clone was picked up a small number of times. The CDR3 loop is CASSFTGQEGTEAFF. The CDR3 bases are TGTGCCAGCAGCTTCACTGGGCAGGAGGGCACTGAAGCTTTCTTT. This chain connects TRBV7-2 to TRBJ1-1; no firm D call. The V end was cut by 3 bases, the J end by 4 bases, with 15 bases between. CDR3 length: 15 residues. From germline, CDR1 is SGHTA and CDR2 FQGNSA. Full variable domain (outside the CDR3, taken from reference TRBV7-2 and TRBJ1-1): GAGVSQSPSNKVTEKGKDVELRCDPISGHTALYWYRQSLGQGLEFLIYFQGNSAPDKSGLPSDRFSAERTGGSVSTLTIQRTQQEDSAVYLCASSFTGQEGTEAFFGQGTRLTVV.